The clone carrying this T cell receptor (beta chain) was recorded a few times. Its antigen remains unknown. These data originate in a study of early T cells in non-severe SARS-CoV-2 infection. On the study more broadly: The sequenced material was bulk RNA from unsorted whole blood, and its chains were unpaired.

Trimming removed 6 bases from V and 7 bases from J, with 9 bases in between. The CDR3 contains 11 residues. Points from the study as a whole: The VDJdb matching leaned toward anti-spike CD8 responses and overlooked private and CD4 specificities.

The protocol attached unique molecular identifiers to individual cDNA molecules. TCRdb recomputed calls from the 5' RACE reads with MiXCR, one row per CDR3 protein. There are about 36,000 distinct CDR3 sequences in the sample; under 7% occur only once, and around 25% lies in the top ten. This rearrangement joins TRBV12-3 or TRBV12-4 to TRBJ2-5; no reliable D call. The clonotype comes from an adult who was a healthcare worker with PCR-confirmed SARS-CoV-2 infection or an uninfected control (not recorded which). The sequenced sample was whole blood, obtained at baseline. The CDR3 region has the DNA TGTGCCAGCAGCGATTTTTGGACCCAGTACTTC. Its translation: CASSDFWTQYF.